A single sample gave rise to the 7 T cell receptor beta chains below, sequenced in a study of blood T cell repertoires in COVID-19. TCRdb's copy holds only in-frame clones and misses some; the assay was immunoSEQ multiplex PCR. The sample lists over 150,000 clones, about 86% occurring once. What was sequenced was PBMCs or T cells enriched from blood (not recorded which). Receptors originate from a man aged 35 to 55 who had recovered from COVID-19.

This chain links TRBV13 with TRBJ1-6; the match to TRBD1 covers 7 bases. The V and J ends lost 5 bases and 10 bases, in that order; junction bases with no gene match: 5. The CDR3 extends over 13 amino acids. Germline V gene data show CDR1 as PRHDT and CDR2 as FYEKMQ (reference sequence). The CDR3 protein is CASSRDSDSPLHF. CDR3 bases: TGTGCCAGCAGCCGGGACAGCGACTCACCCCTCCACTTT.

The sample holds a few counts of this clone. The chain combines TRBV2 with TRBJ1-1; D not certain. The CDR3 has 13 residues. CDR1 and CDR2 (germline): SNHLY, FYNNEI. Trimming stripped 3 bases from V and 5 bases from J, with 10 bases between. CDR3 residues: CASSEGVGTEAFF. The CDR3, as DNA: TGTGCCAGCAGTGAGGGAGTAGGTACTGAAGCTTTCTTT.

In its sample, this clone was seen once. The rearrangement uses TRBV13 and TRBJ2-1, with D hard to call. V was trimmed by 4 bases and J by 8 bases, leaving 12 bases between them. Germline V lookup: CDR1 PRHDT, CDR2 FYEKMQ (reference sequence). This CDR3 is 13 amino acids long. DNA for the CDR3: TGTGCCAGCAGCTATAAATACAATTATGAGCAGTTCTTC. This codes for CASSYKYNYEQFF.

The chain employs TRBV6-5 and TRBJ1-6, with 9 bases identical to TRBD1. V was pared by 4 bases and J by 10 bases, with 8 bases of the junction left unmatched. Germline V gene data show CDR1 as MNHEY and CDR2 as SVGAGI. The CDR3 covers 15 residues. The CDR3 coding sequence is TGTGCCAGCAGTTCCTCGACAGGGACAGGGTCACCCCTCCACTTT. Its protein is CASSSSTGTGSPLHF.

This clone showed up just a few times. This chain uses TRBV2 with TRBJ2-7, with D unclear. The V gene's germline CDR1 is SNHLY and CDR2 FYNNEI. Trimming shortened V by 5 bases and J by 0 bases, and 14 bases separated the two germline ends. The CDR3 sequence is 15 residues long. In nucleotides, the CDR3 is TGTGCCAGCAGTCAGGCACCACCATACTCCTACGAGCAGTACTTC. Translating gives CASSQAPPYSYEQYF. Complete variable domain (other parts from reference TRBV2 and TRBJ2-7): EPEVTQTPSHQVTQMGQEVILRCVPISNHLYFYWYRQILGQKVEFLVSFYNNEISEKSEIFDDQFSVERPDGSNFTLKIRSTKLEDSAMYFCASSQAPPYSYEQYFGPGTRLTVT.

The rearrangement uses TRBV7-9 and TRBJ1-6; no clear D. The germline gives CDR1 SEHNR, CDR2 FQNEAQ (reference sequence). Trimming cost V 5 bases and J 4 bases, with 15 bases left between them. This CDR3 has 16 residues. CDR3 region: CASSGRGAGYNSPLHF. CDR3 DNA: TGTGCCAGCAGCGGGAGAGGTGCAGGTTATAATTCACCCCTCCACTTT.

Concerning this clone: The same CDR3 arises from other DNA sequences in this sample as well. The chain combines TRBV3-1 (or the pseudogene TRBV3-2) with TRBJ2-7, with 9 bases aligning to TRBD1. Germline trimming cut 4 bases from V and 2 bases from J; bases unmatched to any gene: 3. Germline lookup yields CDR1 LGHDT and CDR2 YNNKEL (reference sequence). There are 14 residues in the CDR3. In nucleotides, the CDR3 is TGTGCCAGCAGCCTTGGGACAGGGACCTACGAGCAGTACTTC. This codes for CASSLGTGTYEQYF.